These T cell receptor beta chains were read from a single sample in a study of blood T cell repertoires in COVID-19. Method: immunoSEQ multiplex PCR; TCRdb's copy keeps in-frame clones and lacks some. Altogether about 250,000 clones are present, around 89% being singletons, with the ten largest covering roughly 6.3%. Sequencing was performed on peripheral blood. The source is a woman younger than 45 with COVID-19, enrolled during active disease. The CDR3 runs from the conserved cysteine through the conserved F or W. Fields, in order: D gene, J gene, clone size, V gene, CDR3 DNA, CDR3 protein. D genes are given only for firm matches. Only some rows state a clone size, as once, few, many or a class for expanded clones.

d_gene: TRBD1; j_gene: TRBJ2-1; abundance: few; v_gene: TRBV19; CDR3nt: TGTGCCAGTAGTGCTACAGGGGATACCGCGTACAATGAGCAGTTCTTC; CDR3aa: CASSATGDTAYNEQFF
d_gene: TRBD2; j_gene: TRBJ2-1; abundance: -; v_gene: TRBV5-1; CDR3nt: TGTGCCAGCAGCTTGGACATAGCGGGAGCGGATGAGCAGTTCTTC; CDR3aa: CASSLDIAGADEQFF
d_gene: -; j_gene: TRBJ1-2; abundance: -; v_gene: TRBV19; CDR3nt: TGTGCCAGTAGTATGGATAGGGGCCGACAGGCCACCCGCTACACCTTC; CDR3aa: CASSMDRGRQATRYTF
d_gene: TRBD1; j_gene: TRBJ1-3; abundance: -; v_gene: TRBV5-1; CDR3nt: TGCGCCAGCAGCTTGGCAGGGGGCGCATCTGGAAACACCATATATTTT; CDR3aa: CASSLAGGASGNTIYF
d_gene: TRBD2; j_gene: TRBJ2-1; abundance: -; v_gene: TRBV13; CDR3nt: TGTGCCAGCAGCTCCCGGACTAGCGGGGAGCCTACAATAGAGCAGTTCTTC; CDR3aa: CASSSRTSGEPTIEQFF
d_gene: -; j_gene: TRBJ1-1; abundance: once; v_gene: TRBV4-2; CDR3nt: TGTGCCAGCAGCCAAGAACACACGAACACTGAAGCTTTCTTT; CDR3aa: CASSQEHTNTEAFF
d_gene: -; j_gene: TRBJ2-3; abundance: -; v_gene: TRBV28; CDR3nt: TGTGCCAGCAGTTTGAGAGGGGGTGGGCCTAACACAGATACGCAGTATTTT; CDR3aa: CASSLRGGGPNTDTQYF
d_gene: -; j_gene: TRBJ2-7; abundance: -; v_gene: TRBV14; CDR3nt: TGTGCCAGCAGCCTTAACCGTTATTGGGGCCTAAGCCCCTACGAGCAGTACTTC; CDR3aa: CASSLNRYWGLSPYEQYF
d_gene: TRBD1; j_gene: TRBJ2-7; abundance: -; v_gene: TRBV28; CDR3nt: TGTGCCAGCAGTTTCTACAGGGGTTTATACGAGCAGTACTTC; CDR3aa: CASSFYRGLYEQYF
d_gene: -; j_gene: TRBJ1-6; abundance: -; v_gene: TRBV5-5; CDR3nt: TGTGCCAGCAGCTTGGGCAGGGTTCGGGGGGATTCACCCCTCCACTTT; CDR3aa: CASSLGRVRGDSPLHF
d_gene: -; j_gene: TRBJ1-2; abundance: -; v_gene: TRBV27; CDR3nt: TGTGCCAGCAGTTTATCTGGGACACTTTATGGCTACACCTTC; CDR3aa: CASSLSGTLYGYTF
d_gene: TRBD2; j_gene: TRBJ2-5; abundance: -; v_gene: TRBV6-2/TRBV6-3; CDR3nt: TGTGCCAGCAGTAAAAATAGCGGGGGGACCCAGTACTTC; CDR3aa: CASSKNSGGTQYF
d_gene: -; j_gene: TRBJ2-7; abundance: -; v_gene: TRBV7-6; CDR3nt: TGTGCCAGCAGCTTACAGGGAAAGGCCTACGAGCAGTACTTC; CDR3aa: CASSLQGKAYEQYF
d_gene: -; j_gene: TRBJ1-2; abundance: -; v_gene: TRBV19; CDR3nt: TGTGCCAGTAGTAACAGGAGATTTGGCTACACCTTC; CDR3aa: CASSNRRFGYTF
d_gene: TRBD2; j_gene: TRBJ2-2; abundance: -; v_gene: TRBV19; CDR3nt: TGTGCCAGTAGTAACTTGCTAGCGGGAGTGGGTGGCACCGGGGAGCTGTTTTTT; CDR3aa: CASSNLLAGVGGTGELFF
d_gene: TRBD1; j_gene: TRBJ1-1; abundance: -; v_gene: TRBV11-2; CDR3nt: TGTGCCAGCAGCACACAAGGGGGCGAGACTGAAGCTTTCTTT; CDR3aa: CASSTQGGETEAFF
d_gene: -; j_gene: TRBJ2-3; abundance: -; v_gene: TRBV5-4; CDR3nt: TGTGCCAGCAGCTTCCCGGGGACATTCACAGATACGCAGTATTTT; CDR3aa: CASSFPGTFTDTQYF
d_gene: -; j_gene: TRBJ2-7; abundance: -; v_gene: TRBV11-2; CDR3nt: TGTGCCAGCAGCTTAGGTAGGGGCGAGCAGTACTTC; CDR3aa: CASSLGRGEQYF
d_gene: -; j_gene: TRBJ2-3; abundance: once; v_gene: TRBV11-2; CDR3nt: TGTGCCAGCAGCCCCGGCGGGGGCGGGTGCGCAGATACGCAGTATTTT; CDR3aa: CASSPGGGGCADTQYF
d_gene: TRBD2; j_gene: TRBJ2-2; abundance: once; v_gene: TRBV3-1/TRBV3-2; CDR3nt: TGTGCCAGCAGCCAGGGGACTAGCGGGAGGTTTACCGGGGAGCTGTTTTTT; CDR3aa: CASSQGTSGRFTGELFF
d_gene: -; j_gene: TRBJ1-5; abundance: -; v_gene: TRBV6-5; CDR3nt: TGTGCCAGCAGTTACTGGCGAGGTCAGCCCCAGCATTTT; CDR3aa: CASSYWRGQPQHF
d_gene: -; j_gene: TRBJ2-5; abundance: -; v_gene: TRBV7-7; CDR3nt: TGTGCTAGCAGCCCCAGAGGGAGCCTTTGGGAGACCCAGTACTTC; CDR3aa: CASSPRGSLWETQYF
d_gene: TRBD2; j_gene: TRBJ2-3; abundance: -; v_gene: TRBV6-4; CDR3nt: TGTGCCAGCAGCAAGACTAGCGGGAGAGGTACAGATACGCAGTATTTT; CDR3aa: CASSKTSGRGTDTQYF
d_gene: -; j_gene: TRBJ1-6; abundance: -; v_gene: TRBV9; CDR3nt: TGTGCCAGCAGCGCCCGTGCCAGCTCCTATAATTCACCCCTCCACTTT; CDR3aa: CASSARASSYNSPLHF
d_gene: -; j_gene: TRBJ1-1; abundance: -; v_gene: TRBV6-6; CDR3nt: TGTGCCAGCGGCGACTCCTGGTACAGGGCGGAAACTGAAGCTTTCTTT; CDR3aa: CASGDSWYRAETEAFF
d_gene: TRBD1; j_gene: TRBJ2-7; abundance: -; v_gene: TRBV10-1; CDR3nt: TGCGCCAGCAGTGAGTCGGGGACAGGGGTCGTGTACTTC; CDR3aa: CASSESGTGVVYF
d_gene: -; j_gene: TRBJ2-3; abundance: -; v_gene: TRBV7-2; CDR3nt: TGTGCCAGCAGCTTAGGGCGGGAAACAGATACGCAGTATTTT; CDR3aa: CASSLGRETDTQYF
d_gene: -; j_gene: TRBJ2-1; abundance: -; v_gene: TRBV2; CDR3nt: TGTGCCAGCAGTGAGCGGCACTTCTACAATGAGCAGTTCTTC; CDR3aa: CASSERHFYNEQFF
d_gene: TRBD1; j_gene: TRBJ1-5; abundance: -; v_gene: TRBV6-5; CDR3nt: TGTGCCAGCAGGCGGACAGGGGGCCGCCAGCCCCAGCATTTT; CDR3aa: CASRRTGGRQPQHF
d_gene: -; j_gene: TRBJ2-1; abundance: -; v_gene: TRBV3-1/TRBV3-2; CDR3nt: TGTGCCAGCAGCCAAGATCTGGGGACTTACAATGAGCAGTTCTTC; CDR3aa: CASSQDLGTYNEQFF
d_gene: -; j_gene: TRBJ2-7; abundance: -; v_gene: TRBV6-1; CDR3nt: TGTGCCAGCAGCCCGGGACTGACCTACGAGCAGTACTTC; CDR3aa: CASSPGLTYEQYF
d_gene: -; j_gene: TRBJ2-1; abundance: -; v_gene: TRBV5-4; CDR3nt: TGTGCCAGCAGCGGTCGACGGGAGAATCACTACAATGAGCAGTTCTTC; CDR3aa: CASSGRRENHYNEQFF
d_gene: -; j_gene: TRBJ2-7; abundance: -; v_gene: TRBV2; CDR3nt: TGTGCCAGCCGAGGAGGTGTCTACGAGCAGTACTTC; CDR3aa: CASRGGVYEQYF
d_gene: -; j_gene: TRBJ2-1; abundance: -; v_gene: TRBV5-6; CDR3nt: TGTGCCAGCAGACCTTTTAATCGGGTACTGAGGGATGAGCAGTTCTTC; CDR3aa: CASRPFNRVLRDEQFF
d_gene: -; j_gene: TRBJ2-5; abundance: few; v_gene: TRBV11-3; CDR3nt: TGTGCCAGCAGCCCCCTTCGGGCAGGGGATTTGGAGACCCAGTACTTC; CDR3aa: CASSPLRAGDLETQYF
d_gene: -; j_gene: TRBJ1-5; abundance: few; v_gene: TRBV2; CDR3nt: TGTGCCAGCAGTGGGGGGCCTAATCAGCCCCAGCATTTT; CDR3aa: CASSGGPNQPQHF
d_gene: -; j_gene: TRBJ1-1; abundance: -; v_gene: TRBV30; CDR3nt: TGTGCCTGGGGAAACAGGGTTCACACTGAAGCTTTCTTT; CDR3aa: CAWGNRVHTEAFF
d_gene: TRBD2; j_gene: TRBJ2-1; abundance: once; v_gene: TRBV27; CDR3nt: TGTGCCAGCAACTCGGGCGGGAGCCCGTACAATGAGCAGTTCTTC; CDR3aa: CASNSGGSPYNEQFF
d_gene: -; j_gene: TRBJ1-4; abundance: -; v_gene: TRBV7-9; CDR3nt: TGTGCCAGCATCGAAAAAACAAGGACATATGAAAAACTGTTTTTT; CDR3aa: CASIEKTRTYEKLFF
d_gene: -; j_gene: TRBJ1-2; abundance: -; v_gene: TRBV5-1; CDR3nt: TGCGCCAGCAGCTTACAGGGAGACTATGGCTACACCTTC; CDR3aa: CASSLQGDYGYTF
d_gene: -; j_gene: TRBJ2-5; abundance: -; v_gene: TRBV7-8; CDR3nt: TGTGCCAGCAGCTTAGCCCAGCAAGAGACCCAGTACTTC; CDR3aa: CASSLAQQETQYF
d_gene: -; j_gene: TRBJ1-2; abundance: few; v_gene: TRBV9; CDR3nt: TGTGCCAGCAGCGTAGAATCGGCGGGCTATGGCTACACCTTC; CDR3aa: CASSVESAGYGYTF
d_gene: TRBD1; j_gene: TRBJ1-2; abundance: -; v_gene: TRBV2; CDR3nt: TGTGCCAGCAGCTCACAGGGGGGGTATGGCTACACCTTC; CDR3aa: CASSSQGGYGYTF
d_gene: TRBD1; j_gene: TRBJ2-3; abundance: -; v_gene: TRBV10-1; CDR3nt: TGCGCCAGCAGTTCGGGACAGCAAATCACAGATACGCAGTATTTT; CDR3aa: CASSSGQQITDTQYF
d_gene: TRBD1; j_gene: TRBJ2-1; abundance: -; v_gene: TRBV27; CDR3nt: TGTGCCAGCAGTCGACAGGGGGCGCTTATCGATGAGCAGTTCTTC; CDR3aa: CASSRQGALIDEQFF
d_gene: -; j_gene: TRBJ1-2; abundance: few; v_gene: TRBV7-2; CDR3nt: TGTGCCAGCAGCTTAAATGAGGGTCGGGGCTACACCTTC; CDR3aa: CASSLNEGRGYTF
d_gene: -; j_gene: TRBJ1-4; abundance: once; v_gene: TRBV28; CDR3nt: TGTGCCAGCAGGCGACTGTCTAATGAAAAACTGTTTTTT; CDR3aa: CASRRLSNEKLFF
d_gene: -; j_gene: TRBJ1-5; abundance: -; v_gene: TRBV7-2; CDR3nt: TGTGCCAGCAGCTTATTACAGAATCAGCCCCAGCATTTT; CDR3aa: CASSLLQNQPQHF
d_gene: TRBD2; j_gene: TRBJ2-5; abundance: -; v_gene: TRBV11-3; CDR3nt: TGTGCCAGCAGCCGCCCTTGGACTAGCGGAGAAGAGACCCAGTACTTC; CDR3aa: CASSRPWTSGEETQYF
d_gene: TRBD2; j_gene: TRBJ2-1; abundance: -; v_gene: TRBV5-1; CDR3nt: TGCGCCAGCAGCTTTACCGGGACTAGCGGGAGAGGCTACAATGAGCAGTTCTTC; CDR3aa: CASSFTGTSGRGYNEQFF
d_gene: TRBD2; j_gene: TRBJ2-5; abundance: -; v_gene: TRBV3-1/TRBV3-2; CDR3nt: TGTGCCAGCAGCCCGACTAGCGGGGGAGAGACCCAGTACTTC; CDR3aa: CASSPTSGGETQYF
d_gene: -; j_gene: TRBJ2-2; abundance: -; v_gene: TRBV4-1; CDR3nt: TGCGCCAGCAGCCAAGTTCTTTCCGGGGAGCTGTTTTTT; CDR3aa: CASSQVLSGELFF
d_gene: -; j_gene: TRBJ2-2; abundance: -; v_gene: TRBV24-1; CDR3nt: TGTGCCACCAGTGACCCCGTAGCGACCGCGAACACCGGGGAGCTGTTTTTT; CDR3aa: CATSDPVATANTGELFF
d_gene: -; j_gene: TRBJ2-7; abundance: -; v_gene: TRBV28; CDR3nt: TGTGCCAGCAGTTTAGCGGCATTCCCTTACGAGCAGTACTTC; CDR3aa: CASSLAAFPYEQYF
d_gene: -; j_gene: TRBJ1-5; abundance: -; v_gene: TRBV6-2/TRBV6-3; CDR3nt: TGTGCCAGCAGTTACTCCACAGTGCTGCAGGATCAGCCCCAGCATTTT; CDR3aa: CASSYSTVLQDQPQHF
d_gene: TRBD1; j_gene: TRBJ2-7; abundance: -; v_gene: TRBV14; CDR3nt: TGTGCCAGCAGCCTCCGGGACAGGGGCAGCTACGAGCAGTACTTC; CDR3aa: CASSLRDRGSYEQYF
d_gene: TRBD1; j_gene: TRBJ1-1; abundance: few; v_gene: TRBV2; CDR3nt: TGTGCCAGCCACCTGGGACAGGGGGCTGAAGCTTTCTTT; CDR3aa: CASHLGQGAEAFF
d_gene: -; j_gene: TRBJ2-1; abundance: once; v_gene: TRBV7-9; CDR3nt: TGTGCCAGCAGCCCAGGGGTGCGGTCCCCGGAGCAGTTCTTC; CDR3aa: CASSPGVRSPEQFF
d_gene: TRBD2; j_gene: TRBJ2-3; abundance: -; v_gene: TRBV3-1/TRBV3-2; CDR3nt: TGTGCCAGCAGCCATTCCAGCGGGGGGGCTAAAACAGATACGCAGTATTTT; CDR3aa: CASSHSSGGAKTDTQYF